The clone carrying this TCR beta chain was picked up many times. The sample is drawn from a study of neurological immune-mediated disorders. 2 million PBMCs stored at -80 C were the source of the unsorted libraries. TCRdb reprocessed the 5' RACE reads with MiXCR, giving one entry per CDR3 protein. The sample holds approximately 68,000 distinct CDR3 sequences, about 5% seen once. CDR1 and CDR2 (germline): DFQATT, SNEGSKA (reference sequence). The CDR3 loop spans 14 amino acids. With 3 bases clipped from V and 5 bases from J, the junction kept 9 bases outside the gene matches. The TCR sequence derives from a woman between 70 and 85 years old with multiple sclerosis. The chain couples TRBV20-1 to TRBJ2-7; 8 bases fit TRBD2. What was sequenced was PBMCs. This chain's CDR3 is CSASTGGRWDEQYF. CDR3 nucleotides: TGCAGTGCTAGTACGGGCGGGAGGTGGGACGAGCAGTACTTC.